The T cell receptor beta chain described here comes from a study of siplizumab effects on memory and regulatory T cells (dated by TCRdb to about 2019). General notes on the study: The study examined how the anti-CD2 antibody siplizumab affects alloreactive T-cell subsets in allogeneic mixed lymphocyte reactions built from human PBMCs. Overall results and qualifications from the work: Sequences below about 10^-5 frequency were poorly captured, so only a minor fraction of alloreactive clones could be mapped to unstimulated subsets. No functional confirmation was obtained for the suppressive function of proliferating Tregs from siplizumab cultures. Unstimulated naive T cells appeared more diverse than memory T cells, and naive cells seemed to contribute substantially to the alloresponse. Of the alloreactive CD4+ clones that could be mapped, the Treg-derived share averaged approximately 69% with siplizumab compared with under 30% in control reactions. Siplizumab significantly reduced the cumulative frequency of alloreactive sequences traceable to unstimulated CD4+ memory T cells. Roughly 75-97% of proliferating CD4+ or CD8+ clones could not be assigned a naive or memory phenotype.

Additional sequencing covered unstimulated subsets from a few donor pairs, namely CD8+ effector memory, CD4+ naive, CD8+ TEMRA, CD4+ memory and CD8+ naive. Sorted unstimulated T cells, along with proliferating T cells recovered from mixed lymphocyte reactions, underwent TCRbeta CDR3 sequencing. Fresh whole blood from roughly ten HLA-typed healthy donors was used to isolate PBMCs. Libraries were constructed by the immunoSEQ multiplex PCR assay. Each sample had 90,000 to 100,000 TCR templates assayed by the deep sequencing platform. Genomic DNA extracted from sorted T cells was used for TCRbeta CDR3 sequencing. For the original study's pipeline: The R programming language was used for clonal analysis of TCRbeta CDR3 data. Unstimulated samples were compared with post-reaction CFSE-low samples to define alloreactive CD4+ and CD8+ clones. Regulatory or non-regulatory origin of alloreactive CD4+ clones was assigned by matching sequences to the sorted unstimulated Treg and non-Treg repertoires. TCRdb took this table from immuneACCESS and kept in-frame rearrangements with V and J called. Such tables lack part of the clones; where checked against another copy, unresolved V genes explain under half of the gap, and the rest is unexplained. For V, J and clone size, that table is used; D and trimming come from the DNA. This sample comprises about 56,000 clones, around 97% of them detected only once. Around 0.99% of the sample is in the top ten clones.

Here V drops 8 bases and J drops 6 bases, and the junction holds 7 bases not matched to any gene. From the germline V gene (reference sequence), CDR1 is MNHEY and CDR2 is SMNVEV. The CDR3 spans 13 residues, from the cysteine through the phenylalanine. Only the CDR3 part of the read is kept: 39 bases, read in frame from the first base. In the case of this clone: It lacks a known antigen. There are no base qualities to consult, and no much larger clone falls within one base.

The receptor was derived from a human donor in good health. The material sequenced was naive CD8+ T cells sorted from blood. This sample's cell subset or site label indicates: unstimulated naive T cells. The rearranged segments are TRBV27 and TRBJ1-5; the central 7 bases match TRBD1. This receptor has the CDR3 CASGQVRGQPQHF. The DNA sequence is given as TGTGCCAGCGGACAGGTACGGGGTCAGCCCCAGCATTTT.